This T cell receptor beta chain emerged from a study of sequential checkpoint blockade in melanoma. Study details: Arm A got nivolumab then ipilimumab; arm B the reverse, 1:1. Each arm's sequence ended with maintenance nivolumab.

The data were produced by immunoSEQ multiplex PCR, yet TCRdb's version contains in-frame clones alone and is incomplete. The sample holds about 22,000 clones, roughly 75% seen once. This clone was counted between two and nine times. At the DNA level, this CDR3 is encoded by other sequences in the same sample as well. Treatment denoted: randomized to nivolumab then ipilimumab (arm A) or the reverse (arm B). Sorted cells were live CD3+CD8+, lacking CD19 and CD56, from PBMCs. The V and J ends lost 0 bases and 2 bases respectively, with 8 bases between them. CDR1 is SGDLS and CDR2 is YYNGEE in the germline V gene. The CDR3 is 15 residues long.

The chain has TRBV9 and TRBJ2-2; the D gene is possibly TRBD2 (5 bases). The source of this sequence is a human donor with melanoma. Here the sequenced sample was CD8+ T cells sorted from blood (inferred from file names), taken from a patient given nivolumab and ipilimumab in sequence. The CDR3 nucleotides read TGTGCCAGCAGCGTAGCGGGGTCTAACACCGGGGAGCTGTTTTTT. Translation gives CASSVAGSNTGELFF. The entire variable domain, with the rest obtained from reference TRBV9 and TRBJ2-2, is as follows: DSGVTQTPKHLITATGQRVTLRCSPRSGDLSVYWYQQSLDQGLQFLIQYYNGEERAKGNILERFSAQQFPDLHSELNLSSLELGDSALYFCASSVAGSNTGELFFGEGSRLTVL.